This passage covers 14 T cell receptor beta chains from one sample sequenced in a study of T cell changes during pregnancy in multiple sclerosis. Repertoires were generated with immunoSEQ multiplex PCR, while TCRdb's copy carries only in-frame clones and drops some. The data show about 89,000 clones, roughly 93% seen once. Material: peripheral blood, obtained in the third trimester of pregnancy. These receptors all stem from a female donor with multiple sclerosis, enrolled in a pregnancy study.

As to this clone: Other DNA variants within this sample encode the same CDR3. The chain is built from TRBV7-2 and TRBJ2-7; D is unresolved. CDR1 SGHTA and CDR2 FQGNSA come from the germline V gene. This CDR3 contains 12 residues. V dropped 2 bases and J dropped 4 bases, with 6 bases sitting between them. CDR3 region: CASSLQAYEQYF. In DNA form, the CDR3 reads TGTGCCAGCAGCTTACAGGCTTACGAGCAGTACTTC.

This clone was found a few times. The chain couples TRBV5-1 to TRBJ1-1, with unresolved D. V was clipped by 6 bases and J by 0 bases, with 9 bases between them. The CDR3 runs to 13 residues. Germline V lookup: CDR1 SGHRS, CDR2 YFSETQ. The CDR3 nucleotides read TGCGCCAGCAAGGAGGCCGTGAACACTGAAGCTTTCTTT. This gives the protein CASKEAVNTEAFF.

The chain is built from TRBV28 and TRBJ1-5; weak D call: TRBD1 (6 bases). V dropped 6 bases and J dropped 6 bases, with 9 bases sitting between them. The germline gives CDR1 MDHEN, CDR2 SYDVKM. The CDR3 length is 12 residues. The CDR3 spells CASSGGLQPQHF. CDR3 DNA: TGTGCCAGCAGCGGGGGGCTTCAGCCCCAGCATTTT.

This clone was picked up one time. The chain uses TRBV6-5 and TRBJ2-1; TRBD2 matches 9 bases. CDR1 is MNHEY and CDR2 is SVGAGI in the germline V gene. The CDR3 is made up of 15 amino acids. Trimming took 5 bases from V and 4 from J; bases not matched to a gene: 6. CDR3 residues: CASSVLAGPYNEQFF. The CDR3 nucleotides read TGTGCCAGCAGTGTCCTAGCGGGACCATACAATGAGCAGTTCTTC.

The table lists this clone with a count of one. CDR3 sequence: CASSLEAGHYEYTIYF. In DNA, the CDR3 is TGTGCCAGCAGCTTAGAGGCAGGTCATTACGAATACACCATATATTTT. This chain connects TRBV13 to TRBJ1-3; no firm D call. Trimming stripped 1 base from V and 8 bases from J, with 18 bases between. Germline assignment: CDR1 PRHDT and CDR2 FYEKMQ (reference sequence). This CDR3 has 16 amino acids.

V and J are TRBV7-9 and TRBJ1-5; possible D gene TRBD1, 6 bases. The germline gives CDR1 SEHNR, CDR2 FQNEAQ (reference sequence). V lost 5 bases, J lost 3 bases, and 11 bases lay in between. This CDR3 region has 14 residues. The CDR3: CASSRQGNNQPQHF. CDR3 in DNA: TGTGCCAGCAGCCGGCAGGGGAACAATCAGCCCCAGCATTTT.

The gene calls are TRBV14 and TRBJ2-3, with D hard to call. There are 13 residues in the CDR3. Trimming took 3 bases from V and 2 from J, leaving 6 bases between them. Germline loops: CDR1 SGHDN, CDR2 FVKESK. CDR3 bases: TGTGCCAGCAGCCACGGTATCACAGATACGCAGTATTTT. This translates into CASSHGITDTQYF.

The chain joins TRBV27 to TRBJ2-2; 16 bases map to TRBD2. Unmatched junction bases numbered 9, after V lost 4 bases and J lost 4 bases. The CDR3 contains 19 residues. CDR1 and CDR2 (germline): MNHEY, SMNVEV (reference sequence). For the CDR3, the DNA is TGTGCCAGCAGTTCCCCCGGGACTAGCGGGAGGGCCGGCACCGGGGAGCTGTTTTTT. Translating it yields CASSSPGTSGRAGTGELFF.

The chain couples TRBV10-2 to TRBJ2-7, with TRBD2 matching 8 bases. The CDR3 spans 14 residues. V lost 2 bases, J lost 3 bases, and 3 bases stayed unmatched. Germline CDR1 WSHSY, CDR2 SAAADI. CDR3 DNA: TGCGCCAGCAGTGAGAGCGGGAGCATCTACGAGCAGTACTTC. It codes for CASSESGSIYEQYF.

This rearrangement joins TRBV4-1 to TRBJ2-5, with TRBD2 identical over 9 bases. The CDR3 totals 17 residues. Germline CDR1 reads MGHRA; CDR2 reads YSYEKL. V was pared by 1 base and J by 1 base, with 7 bases of the junction left unmatched. For the CDR3, the DNA is TGCGCCAGCAGCCAAGCTGAGGGACTAGCTATCCAAGAGACCCAGTACTTC. Translated, it gives CASSQAEGLAIQETQYF.

The gene calls are TRBV27 and TRBJ1-2; maybe TRBD1 (5 bases). Deletions cut 5 bases from V and 0 bases from J, with 7 bases between. The CDR3 has 13 residues. Germline V lookup: CDR1 MNHEY, CDR2 SMNVEV (reference sequence). CDR3 nucleotides: TGTGCCAGCAGTCCGACAGCTAACTATGGCTACACCTTC. Amino acids: CASSPTANYGYTF.

The chain employs TRBV5-1 and TRBJ2-3; 11 positions match TRBD2. The trim removed 9 bases at V and 2 bases at J, leaving 5 bases unmatched. Germline lookup yields CDR1 SGHRS and CDR2 YFSETQ. The CDR3 runs 14 residues. Written as DNA, the CDR3 is TGCGCCACCCGGACTAGCGGGTTCACAGATACGCAGTATTTT. Translated: CATRTSGFTDTQYF.

J is TRBJ1-3 and V is TRBV9; no clear D gene. V shed 0 bases and J shed 2 bases, with 6 bases lying between them. The CDR3 totals 14 residues. Looked up from germline, CDR1 is SGDLS and CDR2 is YYNGEE. CDR3 DNA: TGTGCCAGCAGCGTAGCCAGTCCTGGAAACACCATATATTTT. Protein: CASSVASPGNTIYF. Filled out from reference TRBV9 and TRBJ1-3, the complete variable domain reads DSGVTQTPKHLITATGQRVTLRCSPRSGDLSVYWYQQSLDQGLQFLIQYYNGEERAKGNILERFSAQQFPDLHSELNLSSLELGDSALYFCASSVASPGNTIYFGEGSWLTVV.

The V gene is TRBV18, the J gene TRBJ1-1; possibly TRBD1 for D (5 bases). Germline lookup yields CDR1 KGHSH and CDR2 LQKENI. V lost 3 bases and J 1 base, leaving 9 bases between the germline ends. The CDR3 has 14 amino acids. The CDR3 region has the DNA TGTGCCAGCTCACCCCAAACAGGGAACACTGAAGCTTTCTTT. Protein sequence: CASSPQTGNTEAFF.